This T cell receptor beta chain is drawn from a study of cytomegalovirus exposure and HLA in healthy donors. Findings and caveats of the study: CMV antigen specificity of a few CMV-associated chains was confirmed in vitro.

Regarding this clone: What it recognizes is unknown.

This CDR3 contains 11 residues. Germline V gene lookup returns CDR1 MNHEY and CDR2 SVGAGI. V was pared by 2 bases and J by 15 bases, with 11 bases between. Both 60 Vbeta primers and 13 Jbeta primers went into the PCR. Only in-frame clones appear in the TCRdb table, and some are missing; sequencing was by immunoSEQ multiplex PCR. The sample holds roughly 200,000 clones. At collection, donors were nominally healthy, but unrecorded immune exposures were probable. The source is a man aged 25-45 years in good health and CMV-seronegative. Sequenced sample: PBMCs. The rearrangement uses TRBV6-5 and TRBJ2-1, with D maybe TRBD1 (5 bases). The CDR3 loop is CASSYQGIPFF. In DNA form, the CDR3 reads TGTGCCAGCAGTTACCAGGGAATACCGTTCTTC.